This TCR beta chain was recovered during a study of OX40 agonist ivuxolimab in advanced cancers. Study summary: Patients were treated with intravenous ivuxolimab, dosed at 0.01 to 10 mg/kg and infused every 2 weeks.

Assay used: immunoSEQ multiplex PCR; TCRdb lists only in-frame clones, some missing. Here the sample spans 83,000 or so clones, 90% to 95% being singletons. Comment on this clone: The antigen remains unidentified.

Germline V lookup: CDR1 MDHEN, CDR2 SYDVKM. This CDR3 comprises 13 residues. V was pared by 5 bases and J by 7 bases, with 7 bases of the junction left unmatched. Study-wide points: More expanded clones were found, on average, in CD8+ than in CD4+ T cells. Clonal expansion by week 6 occurred in CD4+ and CD8+ blood T cells (at 0.1 to 3.0 mg/kg).

The clonotype originates from an adult with an advanced solid tumor such as melanoma, head and neck, liver or kidney cancer. Sequenced material: CD4+ or CD8+ T cells sorted from blood, taken in a trial of the OX40 agonist ivuxolimab. The chain recombines TRBV28 with TRBJ2-7; the match to TRBD1 covers 8 bases. CDR3 DNA sequence: TGTGCCAGCAGTGACTTCAGGACAGGGGAGCAGTACTTC. Protein product: CASSDFRTGEQYF.